This T cell receptor (beta chain) was captured in a study of blood T cell repertoires in COVID-19. About the research overall: Researchers got acute and convalescent COVID-19 samples from the United States, Italy and Spain. The cDNA or gDNA used as material had been derived from T cells, B-cell-depleted T cells, or PBMCs.

Per the study methods: Amplification of reference gene primers was used by the study to estimate nucleated cell counts. The method was immunoSEQ multiplex PCR; TCRdb's version includes in-frame clones alone and lacks a portion of them. V and J calls and clone size are as listed in that table; D and trimming were resolved from the DNA. Here the sample spans some 250,000 clones, 87% being singletons. This CDR3 contains 15 residues. CDR1 and CDR2 (germline): MNHEY, SVGAGI. J gave up 3 bases and V 5 bases, and 2 bases lay outside the gene matches. This receptor was identified in a man in his fifties or sixties who had recovered from COVID-19. The chain has TRBV6-5 and TRBJ2-2, with TRBD1 matching over 11 bases. The sample was peripheral blood. DNA of the CDR3: TGTGCCAGCAGTAGGGGACAGGGGGACACCGGGGAGCTGTTTTTT. This encodes CASSRGQGDTGELFF.